This T cell receptor beta chain is from a study of Graves' ophthalmopathy and Graves' hyperthyroidism. General study points: Blood shared most expanded thyroid clonotypes above 0.001 frequency.

Exclusion applied to patients with other autoimmune diseases, uncontrolled infections, pregnancy or lactation. TCR beta CDR3 regions were amplified from RNA transcripts. Following a first-round RT-PCR that used HTBI primers, a second-round multiplex PCR was carried out. TCRdb fed the multiplex PCR reads into MiXCR, producing one record per CDR3 protein. The sample yields 350,000 to 450,000 distinct CDR3 sequences, approximately 20% seen once. Deletions cut 8 bases from V and 9 bases from J, with 17 bases between. Per germline, CDR1 GTSNPN and CDR2 SVGIG (reference sequence). There are 13 residues in the CDR3. This clonotype occurred many times. Its antigen remains unknown.

The V gene is TRBV30, the J gene TRBJ1-6, with D possibly being TRBD1 (6 bases). This clonotype was obtained from a woman between 18 and 29 years old with Graves' ophthalmopathy. The sample taken for sequencing was peripheral blood. The CDR3 region has the DNA TGTGCCAGTTCACAGGGAGAGGTTTCACCCCTCCACTTT. As protein: CASSQGEVSPLHF. Full variable domain (missing parts from reference TRBV30 and TRBJ1-6): SQTIHQWPATLVQPVGSPLSLECTVEGTSNPNLYWYRQAAGRGLQLLFYSVGIGQISSEVPQNLSASRPQDRQFILSSKKLLLSDSGFYLCASSQGEVSPLHFGNGTRLTVT.